The entry that follows covers one TCR beta chain sequence. These data originate in a study of blood T cell repertoires in COVID-19. During active infection, Seattle patients enrolled and were then monitored through disease. Libraries were prepared by immunoSEQ multiplex PCR; TCRdb keeps only in-frame clonotypes and omits some of them. This sample has about 210,000 clones, with 85% found just once. The length of the CDR3 is 17 residues. Germline CDR1 is SGHRS and CDR2 is YFSETQ. V lost 4 bases and J lost 0; bases outside the gene matches: 10. Sequenced: peripheral blood. The receptor was isolated from a woman between 70 and 85 years old with COVID-19, enrolled during active disease. The chain joins TRBV5-1 to TRBJ2-1; TRBD1 aligns across 7 bases. In DNA form, the CDR3 reads TGCGCCAGCAGCCCGGGACAGCCTATTAACTCCTACAATGAGCAGTTCTTC. This translates into CASSPGQPINSYNEQFF. The variable domain in full, with the rest retrieved from reference TRBV5-1 and TRBJ2-1, is KAGVTQTPRYLIKTRGQQVTLSCSPISGHRSVSWYQQTPGQGLQFLFEYFSETQRNKGNFPGRFSGRQFSNSRSEMNVSTLELGDSALYLCASSPGQPINSYNEQFFGPGTRLTVL.